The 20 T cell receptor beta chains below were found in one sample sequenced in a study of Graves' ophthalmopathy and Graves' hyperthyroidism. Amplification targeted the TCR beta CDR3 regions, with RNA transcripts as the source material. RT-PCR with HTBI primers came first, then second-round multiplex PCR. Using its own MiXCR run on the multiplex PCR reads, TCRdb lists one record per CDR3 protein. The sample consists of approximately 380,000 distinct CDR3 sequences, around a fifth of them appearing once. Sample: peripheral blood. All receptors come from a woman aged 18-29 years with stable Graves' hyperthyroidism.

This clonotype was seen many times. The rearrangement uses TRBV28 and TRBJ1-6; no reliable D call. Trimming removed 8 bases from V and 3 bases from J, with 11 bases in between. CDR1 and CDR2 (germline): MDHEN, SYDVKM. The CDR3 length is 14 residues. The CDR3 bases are TGTGCCAGCGTTAGGCCGAACTATAATTCACCCCTCCACTTT. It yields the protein CASVRPNYNSPLHF.

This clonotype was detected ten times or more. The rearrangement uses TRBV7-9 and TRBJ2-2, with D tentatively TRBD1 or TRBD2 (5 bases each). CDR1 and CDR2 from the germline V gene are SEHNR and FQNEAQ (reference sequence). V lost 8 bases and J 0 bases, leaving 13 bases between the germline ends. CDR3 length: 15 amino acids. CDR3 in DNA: TGTGCCAGCGGTCCGGGGCGGACGAACACCGGGGAGCTGTTTTTT. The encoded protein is CASGPGRTNTGELFF.

The CDR3 loop is CASRGWRDTEAFF. Here the CDR3 DNA reads TGTGCCAGCAGAGGTTGGAGGGACACTGAAGCTTTCTTT. The chain has TRBV28 and TRBJ1-1; no clear D gene. The CDR3 has 13 amino acids. CDR1 is MDHEN, CDR2 SYDVKM, per germline. V lost 6 bases to trimming and J lost 3 bases, with 11 bases between them.

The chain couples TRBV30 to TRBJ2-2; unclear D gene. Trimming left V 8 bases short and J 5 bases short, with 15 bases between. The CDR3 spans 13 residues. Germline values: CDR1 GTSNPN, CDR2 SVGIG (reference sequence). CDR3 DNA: TGTGCCCTTAGGGCCTCCAGGACCGGGGAGCTGTTTTTT. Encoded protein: CALRASRTGELFF.

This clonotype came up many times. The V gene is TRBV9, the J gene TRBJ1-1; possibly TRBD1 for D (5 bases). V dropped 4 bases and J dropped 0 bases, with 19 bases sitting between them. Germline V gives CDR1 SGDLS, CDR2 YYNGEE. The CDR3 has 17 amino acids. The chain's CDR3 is CASSLHGGYVMNTEAFF. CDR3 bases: TGTGCCAGCAGCCTGCACGGGGGGTATGTGATGAACACTGAAGCTTTCTTT.

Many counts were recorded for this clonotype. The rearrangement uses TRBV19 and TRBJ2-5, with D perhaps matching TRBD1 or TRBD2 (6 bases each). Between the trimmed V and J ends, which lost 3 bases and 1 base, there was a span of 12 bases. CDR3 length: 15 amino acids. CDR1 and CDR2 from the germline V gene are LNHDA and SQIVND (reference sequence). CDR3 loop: CASSILRGLQETQYF. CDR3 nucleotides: TGTGCCAGTAGTATTCTTCGGGGGCTCCAAGAGACCCAGTACTTC.

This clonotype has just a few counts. In DNA form, the CDR3 reads TGTGCCAGTAGTATGGTTGTAGGGGGGAATATACCCCAGCATTTT. This gives the protein CASSMVVGGNIPQHF. This sequence joins TRBV19 and TRBJ1-5; D is perhaps TRBD1 (6 bases). CDR3 length: 15 residues. Trimming shortened V by 3 bases and J by 10 bases, and 19 bases separated the two germline ends. Germline assignment: CDR1 LNHDA and CDR2 SQIVND (reference sequence). Based on the CDR3 plus reference TRBV19 and TRBJ1-5, the full variable domain is DGGITQSPKYLFRKEGQNVTLSCEQNLNHDAMYWYRQDPGQGLRLIYYSQIVNDFQKGDIAEGYSVSREKKESFPLTVTSAQKNPTAFYLCASSMVVGGNIPQHFGDGTRLSIL.

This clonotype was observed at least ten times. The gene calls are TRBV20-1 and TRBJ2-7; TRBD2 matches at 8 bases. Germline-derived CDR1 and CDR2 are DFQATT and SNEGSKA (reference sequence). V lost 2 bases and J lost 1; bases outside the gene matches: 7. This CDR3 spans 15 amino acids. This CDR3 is CSARPSSGGSYEQYF. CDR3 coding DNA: TGCAGTGCTAGACCCTCGAGCGGGGGATCCTACGAGCAGTACTTC.

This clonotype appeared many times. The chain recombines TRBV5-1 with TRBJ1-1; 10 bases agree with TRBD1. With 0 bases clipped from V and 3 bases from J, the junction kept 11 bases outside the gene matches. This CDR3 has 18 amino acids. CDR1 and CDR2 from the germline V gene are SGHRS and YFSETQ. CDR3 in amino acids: CASSLGLRDRGSDTEAFF. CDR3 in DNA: TGCGCCAGCAGCTTGGGTCTCCGGGACAGGGGATCGGACACTGAAGCTTTCTTT.

As DNA, the CDR3 is TGCAGTGCTAGAGCCCCGGACTCTTCCTACGAGCAGTACTTC. Its protein product is CSARAPDSSYEQYF. The chain combines TRBV20-1 with TRBJ2-7, with D possibly being TRBD2 (5 bases). The V end lost 1 base, the J end lost 1 base, and 11 bases lay between the germline ends. There are 14 residues in the CDR3. CDR1 and CDR2 (germline): DFQATT, SNEGSKA (reference sequence).

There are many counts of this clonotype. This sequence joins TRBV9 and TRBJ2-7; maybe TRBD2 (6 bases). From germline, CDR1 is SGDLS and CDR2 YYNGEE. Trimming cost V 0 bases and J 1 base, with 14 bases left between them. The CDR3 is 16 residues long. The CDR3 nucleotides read TGTGCCAGCAGCGTAGGAGGAGCGGGCCTATCCTACGAGCAGTACTTC. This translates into CASSVGGAGLSYEQYF.

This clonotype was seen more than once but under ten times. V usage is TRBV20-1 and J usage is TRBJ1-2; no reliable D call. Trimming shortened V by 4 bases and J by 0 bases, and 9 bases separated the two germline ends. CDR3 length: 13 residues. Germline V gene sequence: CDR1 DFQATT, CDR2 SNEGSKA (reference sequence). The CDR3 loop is CSANPGPNYGYTF. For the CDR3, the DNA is TGCAGTGCTAACCCAGGACCTAACTATGGCTACACCTTC.

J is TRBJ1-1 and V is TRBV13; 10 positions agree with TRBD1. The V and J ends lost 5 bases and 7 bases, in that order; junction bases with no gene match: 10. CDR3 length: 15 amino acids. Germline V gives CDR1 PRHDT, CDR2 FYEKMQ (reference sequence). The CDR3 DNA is TGTGCCAGCAGCGGGAGCGACAGGGGGCAGGGTGAAGCTTTCTTT. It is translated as CASSGSDRGQGEAFF.

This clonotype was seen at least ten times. CDR3 DNA sequence: TGTGCCAGCAGTTATTGGGGACAGCCCCAGCATTTT. Translated: CASSYWGQPQHF. The rearrangement joins TRBV6-2 or TRBV6-3 to TRBJ1-5; D call uncertain. Trimming removed 3 bases from V and 7 bases from J, with 7 bases in between. Germline V CDR1 and CDR2: MNHEY, SVGEGT. This CDR3 is 12 amino acids long.

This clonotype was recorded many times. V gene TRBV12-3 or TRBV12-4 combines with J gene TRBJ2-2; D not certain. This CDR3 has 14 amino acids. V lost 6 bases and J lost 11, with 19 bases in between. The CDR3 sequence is CASSPVTLNGELFF. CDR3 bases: TGTGCCAGCAGCCCTGTAACACTGAACGGAGAGCTGTTTTTT.

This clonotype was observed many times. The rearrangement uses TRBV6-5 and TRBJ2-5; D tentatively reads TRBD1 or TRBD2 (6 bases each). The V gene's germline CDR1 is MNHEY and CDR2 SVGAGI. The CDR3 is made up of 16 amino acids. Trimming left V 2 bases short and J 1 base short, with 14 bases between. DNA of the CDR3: TGTGCCAGCAGTTACGAGTGGGGGGCTCTCCAAGAGACCCAGTACTTC. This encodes CASSYEWGALQETQYF.

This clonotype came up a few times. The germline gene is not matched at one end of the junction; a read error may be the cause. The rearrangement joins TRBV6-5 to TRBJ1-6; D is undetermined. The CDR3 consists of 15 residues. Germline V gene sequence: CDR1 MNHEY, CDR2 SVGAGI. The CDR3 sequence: CASSYSSVGNSPPHF. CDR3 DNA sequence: TGTGCCAGCAGTTACTCATCTGTGGGGAATTCACCCCCCCACTTT.

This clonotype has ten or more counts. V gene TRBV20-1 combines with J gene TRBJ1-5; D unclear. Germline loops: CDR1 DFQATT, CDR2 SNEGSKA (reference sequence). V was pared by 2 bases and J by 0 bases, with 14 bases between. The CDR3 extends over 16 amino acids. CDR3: CSARIGQMYSNQPQHF. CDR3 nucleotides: TGCAGTGCTAGAATAGGTCAGATGTATAGCAATCAGCCCCAGCATTTT.

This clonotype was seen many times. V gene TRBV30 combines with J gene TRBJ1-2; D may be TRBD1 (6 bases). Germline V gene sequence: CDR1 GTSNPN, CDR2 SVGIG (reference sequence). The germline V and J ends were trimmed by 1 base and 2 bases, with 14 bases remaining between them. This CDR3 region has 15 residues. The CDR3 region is CAWSARTVANYGYTF. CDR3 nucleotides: TGTGCCTGGAGTGCCCGGACAGTGGCGAACTATGGCTACACCTTC.

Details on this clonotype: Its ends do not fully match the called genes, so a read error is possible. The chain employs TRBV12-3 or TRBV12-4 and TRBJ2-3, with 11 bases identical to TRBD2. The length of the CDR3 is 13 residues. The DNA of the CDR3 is TGTGCCAGCAGCACTAGCGGGAGACAGCAAAGCAATTTT. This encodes CASSTSGRQQSNF.